A single count supports the clone carrying this T cell receptor beta chain. Its antigen is not known. This record comes from a study of Ad26.COV2.S vaccination and SARS-CoV-2 variants. General observations from the study: People who got the vaccine had more spike-specific TCR breadth than people who got placebo. Reported findings describe substantial breadth in spike-specific CD8+ and CD4+ T cell responses following vaccination.

Here immunoSEQ multiplex PCR was the method, and the copy in TCRdb shows in-frame clones only, minus some. Among around 270,000 clones listed, roughly 85% were seen once. Described treatment: some 20 received Ad26.COV2.S at low or high dose, single or two shots; several received placebo; per-sample allocation not given. The investigators took samples on day 63 after the first vaccine or placebo injection. Donation was by an adult aged 18-55 years who was in Boston. Immunization relied on an Ad26 vector, which expressed Wuhan-strain SARS-CoV-2 spike. Trimming cost V 4 bases and J 4 bases, with 13 bases left between them. In germline, CDR1 is LGHNA, CDR2 YNFKEQ. This CDR3 spans 15 amino acids.

The chain carries TRBV4-2 and TRBJ1-4; no definite D call. The sequencing used peripheral blood, collected in a trial of Ad26.COV2.S vaccine versus placebo. The receptor was isolated from a person between 18 and 65 years old who received the Ad26.COV2.S COVID-19 vaccine or a placebo. Here the CDR3 DNA reads TGTGCCAGCAGCCTTAGCGCGAGAAATAATGAAAAACTGTTTTTT. Encoded protein: CASSLSARNNEKLFF.